The sequence of this TCR beta chain was determined in a study of Graves' ophthalmopathy and Graves' hyperthyroidism. Study-wide results and caveats: Ophthalmopathy and stable hyperthyroidism were discriminated by a 13-signature model, with 87.88% sensitivity and around 81% specificity.

Amplification targeted the TCR beta CDR3 regions, with RNA transcripts as the source material. RT-PCR with HTBI primers came first, then second-round multiplex PCR. Each CDR3 protein is one row after TCRdb ran MiXCR on the multiplex PCR reads. The sample carries 300,000 to 450,000 distinct CDR3 sequences, about 18% recorded once. Germline assignment: CDR1 SQVTM and CDR2 ANQGSEA. The CDR3 sequence is 16 residues long. V was cut by 0 bases and J by 0 bases, with 15 bases left in between. Stable hyperthyroidism meant no progression to ophthalmopathy within 18 months of follow-up. None of the included patients had other autoimmune diseases, uncontrolled infections, pregnancy or lactation, as these led to exclusion. PBMCs stemmed from 7.5 to 10 ml of fresh peripheral blood. This clonotype was counted many times. Its antigen is unidentified.

The sample comprised peripheral blood. The source of this sequence is an adult woman with stable Graves' hyperthyroidism. V usage is TRBV29-1 and J usage is TRBJ2-7, with D unclear. CDR3 nucleotides: TGCAGCGTTGAAGAGTTGGAGCAAGCCCCCTCCTACGAGCAGTACTTC. Its translation is CSVEELEQAPSYEQYF.